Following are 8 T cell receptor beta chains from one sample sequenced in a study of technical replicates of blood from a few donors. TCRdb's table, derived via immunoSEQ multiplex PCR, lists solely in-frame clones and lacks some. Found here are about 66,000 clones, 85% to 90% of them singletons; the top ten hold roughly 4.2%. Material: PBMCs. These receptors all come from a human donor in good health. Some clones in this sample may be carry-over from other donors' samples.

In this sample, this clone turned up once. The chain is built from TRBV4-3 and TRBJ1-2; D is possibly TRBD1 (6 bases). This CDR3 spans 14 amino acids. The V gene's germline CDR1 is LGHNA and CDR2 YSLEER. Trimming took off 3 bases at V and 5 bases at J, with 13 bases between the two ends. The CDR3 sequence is CASSQRQAQYGYTF. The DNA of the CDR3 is TGCGCCAGCAGCCAGCGACAGGCCCAATATGGCTACACCTTC.

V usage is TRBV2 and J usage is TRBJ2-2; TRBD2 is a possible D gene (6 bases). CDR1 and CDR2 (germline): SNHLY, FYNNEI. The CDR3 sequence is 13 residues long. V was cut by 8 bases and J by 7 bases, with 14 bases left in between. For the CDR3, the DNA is TGTGCCAGCGCATGGAGGGAAGGCGGGGAGCTGTTTTTT. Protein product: CASAWREGGELFF.

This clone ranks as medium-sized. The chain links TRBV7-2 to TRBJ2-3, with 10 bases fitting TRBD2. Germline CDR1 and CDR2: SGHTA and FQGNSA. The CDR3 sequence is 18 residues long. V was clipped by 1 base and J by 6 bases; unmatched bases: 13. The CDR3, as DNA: TGTGCCAGCAGCTTAGTTAGCGGGGGGCATTTTCTTGCGGATACGCAGTATTTT. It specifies CASSLVSGGHFLADTQYF.

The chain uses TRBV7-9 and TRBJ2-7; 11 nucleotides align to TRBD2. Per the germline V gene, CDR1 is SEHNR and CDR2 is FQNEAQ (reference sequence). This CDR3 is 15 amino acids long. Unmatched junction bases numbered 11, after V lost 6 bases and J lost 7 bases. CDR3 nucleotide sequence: TGTGCCAGCAGAAGGCTAGCGGGAGGCGAGAATGAGCAGTACTTC. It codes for CASRRLAGGENEQYF.

The CDR3 region has the DNA TGTGCCAGCAGCTTCAGCGGACAGGAGGGTGGCTACACCTTC. Translation: CASSFSGQEGGYTF. The chain combines TRBV7-3 with TRBJ1-2; 7 bases are a match to TRBD1. The CDR3 extends over 14 amino acids. Germline loops: CDR1 SGHTA, CDR2 FQGTGA. Trimming removed 3 bases from V and 7 bases from J; junction bases left unmatched: 8.

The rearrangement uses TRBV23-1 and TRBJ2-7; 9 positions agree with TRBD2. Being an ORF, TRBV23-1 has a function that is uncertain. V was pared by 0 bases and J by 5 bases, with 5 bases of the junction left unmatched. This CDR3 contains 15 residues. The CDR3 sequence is CASSQSAAGGDEQYF. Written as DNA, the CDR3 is TGCGCCAGCAGTCAATCAGCAGCGGGGGGCGACGAGCAGTACTTC.

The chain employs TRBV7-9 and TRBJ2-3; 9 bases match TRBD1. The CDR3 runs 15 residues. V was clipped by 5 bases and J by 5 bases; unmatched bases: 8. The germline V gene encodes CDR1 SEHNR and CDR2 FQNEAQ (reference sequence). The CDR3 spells CASSGPGTGIDTQYF. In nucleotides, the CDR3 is TGTGCCAGCAGCGGGCCCGGGACAGGGATAGATACGCAGTATTTT.

In DNA form, the CDR3 reads TGTGCCAGCATTGAGCGGAGCGGCACAGATACGCAGTATTTT. Encoded protein: CASIERSGTDTQYF. The chain links TRBV2 to TRBJ2-3; tentative D call: TRBD2 (5 bases). This CDR3 is built from 14 residues. CDR1 is SNHLY, CDR2 FYNNEI, per germline. Trimming removed 7 bases at V and 1 base at J, with 12 bases between. Full variable domain (rest looked up from reference TRBV2 and TRBJ2-3): EPEVTQTPSHQVTQMGQEVILRCVPISNHLYFYWYRQILGQKVEFLVSFYNNEISEKSEIFDDQFSVERPDGSNFTLKIRSTKLEDSAMYFCASIERSGTDTQYFGPGTRLTVL.